This note documents a single T cell receptor beta chain sequence. Antigen: not known. Additional DNA sequences in this sample encode the identical CDR3. Only in-frame clones appear in the TCRdb table, and some are missing; sequencing was by immunoSEQ multiplex PCR. This sample has more than 65,000 clones, with 90% to 95% found just once. This CDR3 is 11 amino acids long. The germline V and J ends were trimmed by 4 bases and 1 base, with 2 bases remaining between them. CDR1 and CDR2 (germline): MNHEY, SMNVEV (reference sequence). The data derive from a study of graft-versus-host responses after intestinal transplantation. Findings of the study overall: Recipient marrow showed GvH clones, some seen first in ileum or blood. There was an association between peak levels of circulating GvH clones and early post-transplant HvG declines.

This sequence originates from a human donor who received an intestinal transplant. The chain couples TRBV27 to TRBJ2-7; D remains unclear. Specimen: unstimulated CD8+ T cells sorted from spleen or lymph node cells, collected before intestinal transplant. The CDR3 DNA reads TGTGCCAGCAGTTCTTCCTACGAGCAGTACTTC. This translates into CASSSSYEQYF.